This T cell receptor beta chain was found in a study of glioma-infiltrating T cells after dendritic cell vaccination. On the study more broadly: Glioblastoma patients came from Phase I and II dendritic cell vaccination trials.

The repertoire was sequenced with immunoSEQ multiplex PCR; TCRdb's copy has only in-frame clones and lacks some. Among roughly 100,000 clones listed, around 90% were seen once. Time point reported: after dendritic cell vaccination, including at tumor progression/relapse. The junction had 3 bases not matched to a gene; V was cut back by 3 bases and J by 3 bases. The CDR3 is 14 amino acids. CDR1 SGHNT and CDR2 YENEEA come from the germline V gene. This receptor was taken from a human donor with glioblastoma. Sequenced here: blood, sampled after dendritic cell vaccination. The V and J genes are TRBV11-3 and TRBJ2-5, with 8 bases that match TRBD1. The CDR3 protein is CASSFRDRKETQYF. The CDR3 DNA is TGTGCCAGCAGCTTCCGGGACAGGAAAGAGACCCAGTACTTC. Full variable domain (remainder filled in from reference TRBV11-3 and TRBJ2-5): EAGVVQSPRYKIIEKKQPVAFWCNPISGHNTLYWYLQNLGQGPELLIRYENEEAVDDSQLPKDRFSAERLKGVDSTLKIQPAELGDSAVYLCASSFRDRKETQYFGPGTRLLVL.